The 21 T cell receptor beta chains reported below all come from one sample, sequenced in a study of CD8 T cells in ankylosing spondylitis. MiXCR, applied by TCRdb to the 5' RACE reads, yields one record per CDR3 protein. Of about 42,000 distinct CDR3 sequences listed, 3% to 4% are singletons. The specimen sequenced was blood, either unsorted or a sorted T cell fraction (not recorded which). The receptors shown here come from a female donor with ankylosing spondylitis or in good health (not recorded which).

This clonotype appeared many times. The chain is built from TRBV9 and TRBJ1-1, with D unclear. The CDR3 has 17 residues. Trimming cost V 0 bases and J 0 bases, with 15 bases left between them. CDR1 and CDR2 (germline): SGDLS, YYNGEE. The CDR3 sequence is CASSVDPPGGLNTEAFF. For the CDR3, the DNA is TGTGCCAGCAGCGTAGACCCCCCAGGAGGACTGAACACTGAAGCTTTCTTT. The whole variable domain, filled in from reference TRBV9 and TRBJ1-1, reads DSGVTQTPKHLITATGQRVTLRCSPRSGDLSVYWYQQSLDQGLQFLIQYYNGEERAKGNILERFSAQQFPDLHSELNLSSLELGDSALYFCASSVDPPGGLNTEAFFGQGTRLTVV.

This clonotype was counted at least ten times. The chain uses TRBV9 and TRBJ2-7, with 7 bases fitting TRBD1. V gave up 4 bases and J gave up 2 bases; unmatched junction bases: 6. This CDR3 contains 14 residues. Germline V CDR1 and CDR2: SGDLS, YYNGEE. CDR3 in DNA: TGTGCCAGCAGCCCTCGACAGGGAGCCTACGAGCAGTACTTC. It is translated as CASSPRQGAYEQYF.

The DNA of the CDR3 is TGTGCCAGCAGCCCAACGTGGCGGGGGGGTTGGGATACGCAGTATTTT. It specifies CASSPTWRGGWDTQYF. V is TRBV9 and J is TRBJ2-3; 9 nucleotides agree with TRBD2. CDR1 and CDR2 from the germline V gene are SGDLS and YYNGEE. There are 16 residues in the CDR3. Trimming at V came to 4 bases and at J to 6 bases, leaving 12 bases not matched to a gene.

This clonotype has at least ten counts. The V gene is TRBV9, the J gene TRBJ2-1; D is ambiguous. The CDR3 has 14 amino acids. Germline V gene lookup returns CDR1 SGDLS and CDR2 YYNGEE. The V end was cut by 3 bases, the J end by 3 bases, with 10 bases between. The CDR3 DNA is TGTGCCAGCAGCGCCAAACAGAACTACAATGAGCAGTTCTTC. This codes for CASSAKQNYNEQFF. The full variable domain, with the rest looked up from reference TRBV9 and TRBJ2-1, is DSGVTQTPKHLITATGQRVTLRCSPRSGDLSVYWYQQSLDQGLQFLIQYYNGEERAKGNILERFSAQQFPDLHSELNLSSLELGDSALYFCASSAKQNYNEQFFGPGTRLTVL.

This clonotype was counted ten times or more. V gene TRBV9 combines with J gene TRBJ1-2; D not certain. This CDR3 is 12 amino acids long. In germline, CDR1 is SGDLS, CDR2 YYNGEE. V was pared by 0 bases and J by 8 bases, with 8 bases between. DNA of the CDR3: TGTGCCAGCAGCGTAGACGCGGGGGGCTACACCTTC. Encoded protein: CASSVDAGGYTF.

This clonotype has at least ten counts. The chain employs TRBV9 and TRBJ2-1; D uncertain. Germline loops: CDR1 SGDLS, CDR2 YYNGEE. The CDR3 runs 16 residues. The germline V and J ends were trimmed by 0 bases and 0 bases, with 10 bases remaining between them. This CDR3 is CASSVAPVSSYNEQFF. The CDR3 DNA sequence: TGTGCCAGCAGCGTAGCTCCAGTGAGCTCCTACAATGAGCAGTTCTTC.

This clonotype was found many times. The chain combines TRBV9 with TRBJ1-2, with D possibly TRBD1 on 5 matching bases. V was clipped by 4 bases and J by 8 bases, with 12 bases between them. CDR3 length: 12 amino acids. CDR1 and CDR2 (germline): SGDLS, YYNGEE. CDR3 sequence reads: CASSPLGGGYTF. For the CDR3, the DNA is TGTGCCAGCAGCCCCCTTGGGGGGGGCTACACCTTC.

The sample holds many counts of this clonotype. The chain combines TRBV9 with TRBJ1-2, with 8 bases matching TRBD1. Germline values: CDR1 SGDLS, CDR2 YYNGEE. The CDR3 is 15 amino acids. Trimming at V came to 1 base and at J to 1 base, leaving 3 bases not matched to a gene. For the CDR3, the DNA is TGTGCCAGCAGCGTACAGGGGGCCCTTAACTATGGCTACACCTTC. Translation: CASSVQGALNYGYTF.

The V call is TRBV9, the J call TRBJ2-1, with 8 bases fitting TRBD1. Germline lookup yields CDR1 SGDLS and CDR2 YYNGEE. J was trimmed by 0 bases and V by 4 bases; bases with no gene match: 6. The CDR3 spans 16 residues. CDR3 nucleotides: TGTGCCAGCAGCATCGGACAGGGTCTCTCCTACAATGAGCAGTTCTTC. Its protein product is CASSIGQGLSYNEQFF.

This clonotype has ten or more counts. This sequence joins TRBV9 and TRBJ2-7; 9 bases align to TRBD1. The V segment lost 3 bases and the J segment 5 bases; nucleotides outside the gene matches: 9. Germline V gene lookup returns CDR1 SGDLS and CDR2 YYNGEE. The CDR3 length is 15 residues. The CDR3 region is CASSEDAGQGNEQYF. In nucleotides, the CDR3 is TGTGCCAGCAGCGAGGACGCGGGACAGGGTAACGAGCAGTACTTC.

The table lists this clonotype with many counts. The rearrangement links TRBV9 to TRBJ2-1; D may be TRBD1 (5 bases). This CDR3 has 13 amino acids. Trimming took off 4 bases at V and 8 bases at J, with 13 bases between the two ends. Germline CDR1 SGDLS, CDR2 YYNGEE. The CDR3 protein is CASSYQGRDEQFF. The CDR3 DNA reads TGTGCCAGCAGCTATCAGGGTCGGGATGAGCAGTTCTTC.

This clonotype has only a few counts. This may stem from a read error, because a much larger clone lies one nucleotide away. The chain links TRBV9 to TRBJ2-7, with D maybe TRBD2 (5 bases). Trimming removed 0 bases from V and 2 bases from J, with 6 bases in between. The CDR3 covers 13 residues. Germline loops: CDR1 SGDLS, CDR2 YYNGEE. The CDR3 loop is CASSVAEAYEQYF. In DNA form, the CDR3 reads TGTGCCAGCAGCGTAGCGGAGGCCTACGAGCAGTACTTC.

This clonotype occurred many times. The chain carries TRBV9 and TRBJ1-3; TRBD1 matches at 8 bases. V dropped 3 bases and J dropped 0; count of bases not matched to a gene: 5. CDR3 size: 16 residues. Looked up from germline, CDR1 is SGDLS and CDR2 is YYNGEE. The CDR3 DNA reads as TGTGCCAGCAGCGCAGGGGGCCCCGACTCTGGAAACACCATATATTTT. It translates to CASSAGGPDSGNTIYF.

At least ten counts were recorded for this clonotype. The J gene is TRBJ1-3, the V gene TRBV9; D is possibly TRBD1 (6 bases). CDR1 is SGDLS and CDR2 is YYNGEE in the germline V gene. With 5 bases removed from V and 2 bases from J, the gap between germline ends came to 11 bases. The CDR3 extends over 14 amino acids. CDR3 nucleotides: TGTGCCAGCAGTGAACAGGGAACTGGAAACACCATATATTTT. It translates to CASSEQGTGNTIYF.

This clonotype was detected ten times or more. This chain uses TRBV9 with TRBJ2-5; D is uncertain. Trimming took 7 bases from V and 1 from J, leaving 2 bases between them. The CDR3 is 10 residues long. The germline gives CDR1 SGDLS, CDR2 YYNGEE. The CDR3 protein is CASGQETQYF. The DNA for the CDR3 is TGTGCCAGCGGCCAAGAGACCCAGTACTTC.

This clonotype was seen ten or more times. J is TRBJ1-1 and V is TRBV9; D gene uncertain. The V end lost 0 bases, the J end lost 8 bases, and 11 bases lay between the germline ends. CDR3 length equals 13 residues. In germline, CDR1 is SGDLS, CDR2 YYNGEE. CDR3 in DNA: TGTGCCAGCAGCGTAGGGGTGGTGTCGGAAGCTTTCTTT. The encoded protein is CASSVGVVSEAFF.

This clonotype was counted many times. The V call is TRBV9, the J call TRBJ2-3; 15 positions agree with TRBD2. The CDR3 has 18 amino acids. Trimming at V came to 0 bases and at J to 2 bases, leaving 4 bases not matched to a gene. Per germline, CDR1 SGDLS and CDR2 YYNGEE. The CDR3 is CASSVDGLAGGTTDTQYF. CDR3 bases: TGTGCCAGCAGCGTAGATGGACTAGCGGGGGGGACCACAGATACGCAGTATTTT.

This clonotype was picked up many times. V gene TRBV9 combines with J gene TRBJ2-4; the D is unclear. Between the trimmed V and J ends, which lost 0 bases and 7 bases, there was a span of 14 bases. Germline-derived CDR1 and CDR2 are SGDLS and YYNGEE. The CDR3 has 15 residues. DNA for the CDR3: TGTGCCAGCAGCGTAGATTGGGCCTCTGCTAACATTCAGTACTTC. This sequence encodes CASSVDWASANIQYF.

This clonotype showed up many times. CDR3 sequence reads: CASSVERGPVSRAFF. The CDR3 bases are TGTGCCAGCAGCGTAGAGAGGGGACCCGTATCTCGAGCTTTCTTT. The V call is TRBV9, the J call TRBJ1-1, with D maybe TRBD1 (5 bases). This CDR3 has 15 residues. The germline V gene has CDR1 SGDLS and CDR2 YYNGEE. Trimming cost V 0 bases and J 10 bases, with 19 bases left between them.

This clonotype was observed many times. This rearrangement joins TRBV9 to TRBJ1-2; D might be TRBD1 (5 bases). Germline CDR1 is SGDLS and CDR2 is YYNGEE. This CDR3 is 13 amino acids long. Deletions cut 6 bases from V and 7 bases from J, with 16 bases between. In DNA form, the CDR3 reads TGTGCCAGCAAAGACGGGGGTCTGGGTGGCTACACCTTC. This sequence encodes CASKDGGLGGYTF.

In this sample, this clonotype turned up once. The chain joins TRBV9 to TRBJ1-1, with D hard to call. CDR3 length: 16 amino acids. The germline V and J ends were trimmed by 6 bases and 0 bases, with 18 bases remaining between them. Germline assignment: CDR1 SGDLS and CDR2 YYNGEE. CDR3 in DNA: TGTGCCAGCACCAAAGGGTTTGGAGGGATGAACACTGAAGCTTTCTTT. Its protein product is CASTKGFGGMNTEAFF.